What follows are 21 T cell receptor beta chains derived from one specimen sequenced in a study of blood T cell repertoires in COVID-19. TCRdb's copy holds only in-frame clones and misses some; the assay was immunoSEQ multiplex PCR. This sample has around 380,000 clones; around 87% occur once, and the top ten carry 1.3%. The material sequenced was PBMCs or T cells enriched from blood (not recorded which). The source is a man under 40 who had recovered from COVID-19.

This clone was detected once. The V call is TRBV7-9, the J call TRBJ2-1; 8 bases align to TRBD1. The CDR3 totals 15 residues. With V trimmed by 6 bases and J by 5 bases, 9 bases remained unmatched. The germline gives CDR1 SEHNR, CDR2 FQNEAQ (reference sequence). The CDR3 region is CASRARDRIHNEQFF. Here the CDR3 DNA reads TGTGCCAGCAGGGCCCGGGACAGGATTCACAATGAGCAGTTCTTC.

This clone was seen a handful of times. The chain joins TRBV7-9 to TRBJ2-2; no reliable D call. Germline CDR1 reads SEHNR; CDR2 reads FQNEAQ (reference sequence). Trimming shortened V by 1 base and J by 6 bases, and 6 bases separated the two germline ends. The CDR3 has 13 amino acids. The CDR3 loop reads CASSLEAPGELFF. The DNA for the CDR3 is TGTGCCAGCAGCTTAGAAGCTCCCGGGGAGCTGTTTTTT.

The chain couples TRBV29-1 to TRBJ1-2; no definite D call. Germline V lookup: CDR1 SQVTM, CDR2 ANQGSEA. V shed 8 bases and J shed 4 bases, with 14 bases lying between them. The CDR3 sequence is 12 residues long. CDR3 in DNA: TGCAGCTCTCGTAGTCAGGCCTATGGCTACACCTTC. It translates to CSSRSQAYGYTF.

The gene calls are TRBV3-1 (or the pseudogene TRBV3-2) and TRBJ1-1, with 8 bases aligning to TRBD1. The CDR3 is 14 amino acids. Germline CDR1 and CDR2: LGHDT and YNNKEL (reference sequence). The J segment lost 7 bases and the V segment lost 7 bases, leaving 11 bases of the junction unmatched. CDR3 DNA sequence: TGTGCCAGCACCTCCCGGGACAGGAGTAATGAAGCTTTCTTT. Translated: CASTSRDRSNEAFF.

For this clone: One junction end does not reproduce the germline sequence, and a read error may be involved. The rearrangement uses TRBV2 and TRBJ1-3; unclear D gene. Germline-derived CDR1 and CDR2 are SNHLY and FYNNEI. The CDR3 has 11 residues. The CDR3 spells CASSISDSALF. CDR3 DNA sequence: TGTGCCAGCAGTATCTCGGACTCAGCTCTTTTC.

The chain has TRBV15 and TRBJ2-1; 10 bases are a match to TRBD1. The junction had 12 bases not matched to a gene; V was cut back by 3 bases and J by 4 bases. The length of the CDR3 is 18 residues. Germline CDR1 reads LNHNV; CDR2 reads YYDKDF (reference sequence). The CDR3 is CATSSRLYGTGAYNEQFF. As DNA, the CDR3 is TGTGCCACCAGCAGCAGATTATATGGGACAGGGGCTTACAATGAGCAGTTCTTC.

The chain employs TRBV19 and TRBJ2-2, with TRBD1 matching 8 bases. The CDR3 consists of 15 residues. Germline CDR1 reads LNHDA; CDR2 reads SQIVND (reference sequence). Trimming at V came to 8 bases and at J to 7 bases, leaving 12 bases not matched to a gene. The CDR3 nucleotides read TGTGCCAGTCTCCGGACAGGGACAAAGATCGGGGAGCTGTTTTTT. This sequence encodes CASLRTGTKIGELFF.

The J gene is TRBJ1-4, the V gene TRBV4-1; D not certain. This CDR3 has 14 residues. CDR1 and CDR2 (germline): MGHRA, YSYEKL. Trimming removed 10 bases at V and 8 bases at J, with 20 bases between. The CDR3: CANPLGEGSEKLFF. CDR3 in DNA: TGCGCCAACCCCCTGGGCGAAGGGAGCGAAAAACTGTTTTTT.

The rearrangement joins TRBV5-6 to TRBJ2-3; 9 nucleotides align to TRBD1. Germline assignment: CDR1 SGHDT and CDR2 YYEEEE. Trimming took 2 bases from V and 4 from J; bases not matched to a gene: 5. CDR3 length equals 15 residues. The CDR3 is CASSFRTGVADTQYF. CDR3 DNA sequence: TGTGCCAGCAGCTTCAGGACAGGGGTAGCAGATACGCAGTATTTT.

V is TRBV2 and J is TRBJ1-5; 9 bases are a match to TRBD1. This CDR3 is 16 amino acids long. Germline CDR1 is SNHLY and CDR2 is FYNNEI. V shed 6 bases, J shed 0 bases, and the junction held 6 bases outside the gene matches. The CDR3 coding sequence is TGTGCCAGCAGCGGGACAGGGACCTATAGCAATCAGCCCCAGCATTTT. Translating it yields CASSGTGTYSNQPQHF.

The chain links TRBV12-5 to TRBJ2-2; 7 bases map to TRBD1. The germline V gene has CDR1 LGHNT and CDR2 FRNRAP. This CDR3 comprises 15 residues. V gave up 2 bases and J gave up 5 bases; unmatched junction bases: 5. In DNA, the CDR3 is TGTGCTAGTGGTTTGATACAGGGGAATACCGGGGAGCTGTTTTTT. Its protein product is CASGLIQGNTGELFF.

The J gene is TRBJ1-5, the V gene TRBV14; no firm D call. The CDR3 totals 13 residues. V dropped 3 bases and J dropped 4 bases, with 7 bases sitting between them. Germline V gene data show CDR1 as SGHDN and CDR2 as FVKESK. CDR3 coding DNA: TGTGCCAGCAGCCAGACTGAGAATCAGCCCCAGCATTTT. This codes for CASSQTENQPQHF.

The CDR3 region has the DNA TGCGCCAGCAGCGTGGGACAGAACACCGGGGAGCTGTTTTTT. Amino acids: CASSVGQNTGELFF. The chain recombines TRBV5-1 with TRBJ2-2; D may be TRBD1 (6 bases). The CDR3 sequence is 14 residues long. The germline gives CDR1 SGHRS, CDR2 YFSETQ. The V and J ends lost 4 bases and 1 base respectively, with 8 bases between them.

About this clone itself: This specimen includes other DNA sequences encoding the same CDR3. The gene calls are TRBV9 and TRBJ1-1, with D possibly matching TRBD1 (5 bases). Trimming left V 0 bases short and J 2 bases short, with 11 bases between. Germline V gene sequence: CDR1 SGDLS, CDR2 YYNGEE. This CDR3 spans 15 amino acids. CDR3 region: CASSVEAGLNTEAFF. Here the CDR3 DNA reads TGTGCCAGCAGCGTAGAAGCGGGGCTAAACACTGAAGCTTTCTTT.

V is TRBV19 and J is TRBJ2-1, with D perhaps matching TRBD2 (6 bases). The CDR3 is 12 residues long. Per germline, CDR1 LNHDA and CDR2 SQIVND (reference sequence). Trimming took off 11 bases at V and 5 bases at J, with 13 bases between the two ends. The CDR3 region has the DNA TGTGCCGCCGGGACTGGTCACAATGAGCAGTTCTTC. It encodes CAAGTGHNEQFF.

The CDR3 here is CSARLANEQFF. CDR3 DNA: TGCAGTGCTAGACTAGCCAATGAGCAGTTCTTC. J is TRBJ2-1 and V is TRBV20-1; D is possibly TRBD2 (5 bases). Trimming pared 2 bases from V and 6 bases from J, leaving 5 bases between. CDR3 size: 11 residues. Germline assignment: CDR1 DFQATT and CDR2 SNEGSKA (reference sequence).

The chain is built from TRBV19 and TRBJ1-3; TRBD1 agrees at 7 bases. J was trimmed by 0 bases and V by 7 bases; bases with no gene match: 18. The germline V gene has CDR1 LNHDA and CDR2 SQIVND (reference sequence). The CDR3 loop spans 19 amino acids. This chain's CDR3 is CASTPTGTAPLYSGNTIYF. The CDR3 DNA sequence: TGTGCCAGTACTCCAACCGGGACAGCGCCCCTATACTCTGGAAACACCATATATTTT.

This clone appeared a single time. CDR3 DNA sequence: TGTGCCAGCAGTTCACAGGGTGGAGGCTACACCTTC. Amino acids: CASSSQGGGYTF. The chain uses TRBV28 and TRBJ1-2; D is possibly TRBD1 (6 bases). V was pared by 4 bases and J by 8 bases, with 11 bases between. Germline V gives CDR1 MDHEN, CDR2 SYDVKM. The length of the CDR3 is 12 residues.

The CDR3 nucleotides are TGCGCCAGCAAATTAGGTAGCGGACCCCAAGAGACCCAGTACTTC. Amino acid sequence: CASKLGSGPQETQYF. The chain joins TRBV10-2 to TRBJ2-5, with D possibly being TRBD2 (6 bases). V lost 7 bases and J lost 1, with 16 bases in between. Germline values: CDR1 WSHSY, CDR2 SAAADI. This CDR3 has 15 amino acids.

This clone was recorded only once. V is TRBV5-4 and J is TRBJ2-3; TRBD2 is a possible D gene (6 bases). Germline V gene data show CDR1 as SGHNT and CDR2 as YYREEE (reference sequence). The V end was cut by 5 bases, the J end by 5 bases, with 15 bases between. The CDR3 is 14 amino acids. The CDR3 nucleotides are TGTGCCAGCAGTGCCGGGGGTACCCAAGATACGCAGTATTTT. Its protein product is CASSAGGTQDTQYF.

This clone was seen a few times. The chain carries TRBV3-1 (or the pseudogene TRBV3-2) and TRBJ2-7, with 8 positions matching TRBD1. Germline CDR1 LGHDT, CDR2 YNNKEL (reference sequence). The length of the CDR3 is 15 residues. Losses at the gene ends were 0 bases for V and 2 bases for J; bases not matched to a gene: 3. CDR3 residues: CASSQDGTGTYEQYF. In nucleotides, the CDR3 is TGTGCCAGCAGCCAAGATGGGACAGGTACCTACGAGCAGTACTTC.